This is a list of T cell receptor beta chains from one sample in a study of shared clonotypes between healthy human individuals. Only in-frame clones appear in the TCRdb table, and some are missing; sequencing was by immunoSEQ multiplex PCR. The table includes hundreds of thousands of clones, 98% detected once. Sequencing used naive CD8+ T cells sorted from blood. All receptors derive from a man between 25 and 39 years old in good health. Both conserved end residues are part of each CDR3. Clone size is not always given. Where it is, it says once, few, many or a class for expanded clones.

CDR3 | V | size
CASSWTGSSYEQYF | TRBV6-5 | NA
CASSLSVAGKHEQYF | TRBV27 | NA
CASSPFLATEQFF | TRBV27 | NA
CSVGQSIRNTGELFF | TRBV29-1 | NA
CASSLEFADIYNEQFF | TRBV7-8 | NA
CASAKLAGLQETQYF | TRBV12-5 | NA
CASSSGVRRKTYGYTF | TRBV23-1 | NA
CASSQESRTASTGELFF | TRBV4-2 | NA
CASSGQGPGFTDTQYF | TRBV25-1 | NA
CASSRGGGGRRETQYF | TRBV11-2 | NA
CASSDLGGTYEQYF | TRBV6-1 | NA
CASSQDSSYNEQFF | TRBV4-1 | NA
CASSQAHLAGIDEQFF | TRBV4-3 | few
CASSLEAGHYNEQFF | TRBV7-9 | once
CASSLEEGPAAVDNEQFF | TRBV7-9 | NA
CASSLAREGIKGYTF | TRBV7-9 | once
CASSLRIAGAGELFF | TRBV9 | NA
CAWSPGQGNGGYTF | TRBV30 | NA
CASSTGTAIGDTQYF | TRBV5-5 | NA
CASSPGQRPYGYTF | TRBV2 | NA
CASSESSGTGGEIENTIYF | TRBV10-2 | NA
CASSSGQDYGYTF | TRBV5-1 | NA
CASSLAGLAVTYEQYF | TRBV7-2 | NA
CASSWGTSPDGGYEQYF | TRBV7-9 | once
CASSLLAGDPYNEQFF | TRBV27 | NA
CASSPVALYNEQFF | TRBV27 | NA
CASSYGYEQYF | TRBV5-6 | NA
CASSQGDSTYYEQYF | TRBV4-1 | NA
CASSAGDSPYNEQFF | TRBV7-9 | NA
CSVGQTGWDSTDTQYF | TRBV29-1 | once
CASSPRDYSNTGELFF | TRBV27 | NA
CASSQTWRTGLTAFF | TRBV5-5 | NA
CASSPGLAGDPNHEQFF | TRBV18 | NA
CATQKGYEQYF | TRBV27 | NA
CASRLPGHFSDTQYF | TRBV7-9 | NA
CASSYRQIAFHEQYF | TRBV11-2 | NA
CASSLGGQGFNVETQYF | TRBV7-9 | NA
CSVEQERSYNEQFF | TRBV29-1 | NA
CASSLSAAYEQYF | TRBV27 | NA
CASRPDRAYTGELFF | TRBV7-9 | NA
CASSRDYQETQYF | TRBV5-4 | NA
CASSLMGLQETQYF | TRBV13 | NA
CSVRGRKDTEAFF | TRBV29-1 | NA
CASSLQNNEQFF | TRBV7-9 | NA
CASSPNFLFVGLAPYEQYF | TRBV18 | NA
CASRGQGPFTGELFF | TRBV6-5 | NA
CASSSRTSGSQYF | TRBV6-6 | NA
CASSLLGNYGYTF | TRBV7-2 | NA
CASSPPSSGNYGYTF | TRBV7-9 | NA
CASSHGTGILGGEQFF | TRBV28 | NA
CAWRWTGKYYGYTF | TRBV30 | NA
CASSSGGRETQYF | TRBV7-9 | NA
CASSGLAESDTQYF | TRBV7-9 | NA
CASSLVLNTEAFF | TRBV5-1 | NA
CASSPGTGDGYTF | TRBV5-1 | NA
CASSQGQPPSIADTQYF | TRBV4-1 | NA
CASSLRSLGTEAFF | TRBV7-8 | NA
CASVATSGRYKYEQYF | TRBV6-6 | NA
CASPTAGGTFPDTQYF | TRBV7-2 | NA